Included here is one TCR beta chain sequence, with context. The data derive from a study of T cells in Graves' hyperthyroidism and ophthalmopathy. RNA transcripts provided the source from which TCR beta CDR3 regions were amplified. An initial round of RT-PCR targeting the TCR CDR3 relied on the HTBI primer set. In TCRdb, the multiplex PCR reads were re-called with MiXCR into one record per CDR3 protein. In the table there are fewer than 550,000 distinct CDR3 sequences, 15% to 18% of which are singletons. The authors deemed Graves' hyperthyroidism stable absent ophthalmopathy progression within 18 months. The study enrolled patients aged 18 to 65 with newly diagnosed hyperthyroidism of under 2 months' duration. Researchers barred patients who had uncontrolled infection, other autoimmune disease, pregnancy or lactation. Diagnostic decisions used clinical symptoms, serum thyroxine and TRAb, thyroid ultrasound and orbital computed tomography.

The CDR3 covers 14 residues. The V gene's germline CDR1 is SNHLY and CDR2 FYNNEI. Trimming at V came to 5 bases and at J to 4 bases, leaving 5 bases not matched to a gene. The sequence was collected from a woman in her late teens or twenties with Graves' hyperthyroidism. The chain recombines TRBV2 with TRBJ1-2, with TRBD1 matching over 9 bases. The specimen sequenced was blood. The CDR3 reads CASSTGGGGYGYTF. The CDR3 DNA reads TGTGCCAGCAGTACAGGGGGCGGGGGCTATGGCTACACCTTC. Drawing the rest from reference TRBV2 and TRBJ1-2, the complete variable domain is EPEVTQTPSHQVTQMGQEVILRCVPISNHLYFYWYRQILGQKVEFLVSFYNNEISEKSEIFDDQFSVERPDGSNFTLKIRSTKLEDSAMYFCASSTGGGGYGYTFGSGTRLTVV.